The 10 T cell receptor beta chains presented below share a single source sample, sequenced in a study of shared clonotypes between healthy human individuals. Some clones are missing from TCRdb's copy, which holds only in-frame ones; the method was immunoSEQ multiplex PCR. The table includes around 700,000 clones, less than 80% detected once. The sequenced sample was memory CD4+ T cells sorted from blood. The subset is: CD45RA-negative fraction. The receptors shown here come from a woman in her thirties in good health.

About this clone itself: This same CDR3 is encoded by further DNA sequences in the sample. The chain links TRBV7-2 to TRBJ2-7; D is undetermined. Trimming cost V 3 bases and J 0 bases, with 9 bases left between them. The germline gives CDR1 SGHTA, CDR2 FQGNSA. This CDR3 contains 14 residues. CDR3 bases: TGTGCCAGCAGCTTGGCTGTCAGCTCCTACGAGCAGTACTTC. Translating gives CASSLAVSSYEQYF.

This clone was seen only a few times. This chain connects TRBV19 to TRBJ2-7, with TRBD1 identical over 10 bases. Germline CDR1 and CDR2: LNHDA and SQIVND (reference sequence). The CDR3 is made up of 15 amino acids. V was clipped by 5 bases and J by 5 bases; unmatched bases: 9. The CDR3 nucleotides read TGTGCCAGTAGTGTGGGGACAGGGGCCGGGAACGAGCAGTACTTC. Protein product: CASSVGTGAGNEQYF.

This sequence joins TRBV2 and TRBJ2-1; D is ambiguous. The CDR3 totals 15 residues. Germline-derived CDR1 and CDR2 are SNHLY and FYNNEI. V was cut by 1 base and J by 0 bases, with 7 bases left in between. The CDR3 is CASSEGRLSYNEQFF. The CDR3 region has the DNA TGTGCCAGCAGTGAAGGGCGCCTCTCCTACAATGAGCAGTTCTTC.

This rearrangement joins TRBV27 to TRBJ2-7; D could derive from TRBD1 or TRBD2 (5 bases each). The CDR3 totals 16 residues. Germline CDR1 reads MNHEY; CDR2 reads SMNVEV (reference sequence). Trimming left V 3 bases short and J 2 bases short, with 17 bases between. The CDR3 reads CASSFRPGTVTYEQYF. In nucleotides, the CDR3 is TGTGCCAGCAGTTTTCGTCCCGGGACGGTGACCTACGAGCAGTACTTC.

V gene TRBV23-1 combines with J gene TRBJ2-7; either TRBD1 or TRBD2 may supply D (7 bases each). TRBV23-1 is designated an ORF whose function remains uncertain. The CDR3 extends over 20 amino acids. V gave up 7 bases and J gave up 3 bases, with 34 bases separating them. The CDR3: CASNQGGGVAADETGYEQYF. Here the CDR3 DNA reads TGCGCCAGCAACCAGGGGGGGGGAGTAGCGGCCGACGAAACCGGCTACGAGCAGTACTTC.

The chain recombines TRBV6-1 with TRBJ1-5; perhaps TRBD1 as D (5 bases). The CDR3 totals 16 residues. Trimming shortened V by 1 base and J by 3 bases, and 13 bases separated the two germline ends. Germline CDR1 is MNHNS and CDR2 is SASEGT. As DNA, the CDR3 is TGTGCCAGCAGTGAAGTGGAGGGGCTGGTCAATCAGCCCCAGCATTTT. Protein product: CASSEVEGLVNQPQHF.

The J gene is TRBJ1-2, the V gene TRBV28, with D perhaps matching TRBD1 (6 bases). The V end lost 4 bases, the J end lost 8 bases, and 20 bases lay between the germline ends. This CDR3 has 15 amino acids. Germline V gene lookup returns CDR1 MDHEN and CDR2 SYDVKM. This CDR3 is CASSSGEQGGVGYTF. The CDR3 coding sequence is TGTGCCAGCAGTTCGGGGGAACAGGGAGGCGTCGGCTACACCTTC.

The V call is TRBV28, the J call TRBJ1-5; 7 positions agree with TRBD1. CDR3 length: 17 amino acids. V shed 6 bases, J shed 6 bases, and the junction held 17 bases outside the gene matches. CDR1 is MDHEN, CDR2 SYDVKM, per germline. The CDR3 sequence is CASSRTLKTGLGQPQHF. The CDR3 DNA is TGTGCCAGCAGCCGAACACTTAAGACAGGGCTGGGTCAGCCCCAGCATTTT.

The chain is built from TRBV19 and TRBJ1-5, with unresolved D. The CDR3 spans 14 residues. Germline-derived CDR1 and CDR2 are LNHDA and SQIVND (reference sequence). The ends were cut back, 5 bases at V and 5 bases at J, with 13 bases in the middle. The chain's CDR3 is CASSSRQNYQPQHF. CDR3 in DNA: TGTGCCAGTAGTTCCCGGCAGAACTATCAGCCCCAGCATTTT.

The rearrangement uses TRBV7-8 and TRBJ2-1, with 7 nucleotides matching TRBD2. The CDR3 extends over 16 amino acids. V lost 1 base and J lost 6; bases outside the gene matches: 9. The germline CDR1 and CDR2 sequences are SGHVS and FQNEAQ. CDR3 DNA sequence: TGTGCCAGCAGCTTAGACCCGGGACTAACCTTCAATGAGCAGTTCTTC. This translates into CASSLDPGLTFNEQFF.